The 27 T cell receptor beta chains listed next were all sequenced from one sample in a study of blood T cell repertoires in COVID-19. Produced via immunoSEQ multiplex PCR; TCRdb's table is partial and in-frame only. The sample lists 250,000 to 300,000 clones, roughly 93% seen once, with roughly 2% in the top ten. Material for sequencing was PBMCs or T cells enriched from blood (not recorded which). The receptors shown here come from a woman aged 40 to 55 with acute COVID-19.

This clone has more than one count but fewer than ten. V usage is TRBV7-8 and J usage is TRBJ1-1; weak D call: TRBD1 (5 bases). CDR3 length: 13 residues. From germline, CDR1 is SGHVS and CDR2 FQNEAQ. V lost 8 bases, J lost 1 base, and 11 bases lay in between. CDR3 bases: TGTGCCAGCCGCAGGGCAGGGAACACTGAAGCTTTCTTT. Encoded protein: CASRRAGNTEAFF. The variable domain in full, with the rest retrieved from reference TRBV7-8 and TRBJ1-1, is GAGVSQSPRYKVAKRGQDVALRCDPISGHVSLFWYQQALGQGPEFLTYFQNEAQLDKSGLPSDRFFAERPEGSVSTLKIQRTQQEDSAVYLCASRRAGNTEAFFGQGTRLTVV.

The chain uses TRBV11-3 and TRBJ1-4, with 8 bases identical to TRBD1. Unmatched junction bases numbered 16, after V lost 0 bases and J lost 4 bases. This CDR3 is built from 20 residues. Looked up from germline, CDR1 is SGHNT and CDR2 is YENEEA. The CDR3 nucleotides read TGTGCCAGCAGCTTAGAGGTCCCCGGGACAGGACCCGGAGGTAATGAAAAACTGTTTTTT. This codes for CASSLEVPGTGPGGNEKLFF.

The chain links TRBV15 to TRBJ1-5; D is perhaps TRBD1 (6 bases). The V gene's germline CDR1 is LNHNV and CDR2 YYDKDF (reference sequence). Trimming took 0 bases from V and 6 from J, leaving 12 bases between them. The CDR3 has 15 amino acids. CDR3 residues: CATSRDGGQSQPQHF. CDR3 nucleotide sequence: TGTGCCACCAGCAGAGATGGTGGACAGTCTCAGCCCCAGCATTTT. The whole variable domain, filled in from reference TRBV15 and TRBJ1-5, reads DAMVIQNPRYQVTQFGKPVTLSCSQTLNHNVMYWYQQKSSQAPKLLFHYYDKDFNNEADTPDNFQSRRPNTSFCFLDIRSPGLGDTAMYLCATSRDGGQSQPQHFGDGTRLSIL.

This CDR3 reads CASSSEVPSNQPQHF. As DNA, the CDR3 is TGTGCCAGCTCCTCAGAGGTTCCATCCAATCAGCCCCAGCATTTT. The chain uses TRBV18 and TRBJ1-5; unclear D gene. The V end lost 6 bases, the J end lost 3 bases, and 15 bases lay between the germline ends. Germline lookup yields CDR1 KGHSH and CDR2 LQKENI. The CDR3 has 15 amino acids. Combining the CDR3 with reference TRBV18 and TRBJ1-5 gives the whole variable domain NAGVMQNPRHLVRRRGQEARLRCSPMKGHSHVYWYRQLPEEGLKFMVYLQKENIIDESGMPKERFSAEFPKEGPSILRIQQVVRGDSAAYFCASSSEVPSNQPQHFGDGTRLSIL.

V is TRBV11-3 and J is TRBJ2-2; D uncertain. Trimming removed 2 bases at V and 2 bases at J, with 18 bases between. This CDR3 is 18 amino acids long. The V gene's germline CDR1 is SGHNT and CDR2 YENEEA. The CDR3 is CASSLFSGYAVNTGELFF. CDR3 bases: TGTGCCAGCAGCTTATTTTCTGGGTACGCGGTTAACACCGGGGAGCTGTTTTTT.

Details on this clone: At one end the junction does not follow the germline gene, possibly because of a read error. The chain is built from TRBV7-8 and TRBJ2-7; TRBD1 might be the D (6 bases). The CDR3 length is 15 residues. Germline V CDR1 and CDR2: SGHVS, FQNEAQ. The CDR3 DNA reads as TGTGCCAGCAGTTTAGGGGCAGGGGATGTATACGAGCAGTACTTC. It yields the protein CASSLGAGDVYEQYF.

This chain links TRBV9 with TRBJ1-3; 10 nucleotides line up with TRBD1. Germline V lookup: CDR1 SGDLS, CDR2 YYNGEE. The CDR3 is 15 amino acids. The ends lost 4 bases at V and 2 bases at J; junction bases unmatched: 3. The CDR3 sequence is CASSLGTGAGNTIYF. The CDR3 DNA reads as TGTGCCAGCAGCCTAGGGACAGGGGCTGGAAACACCATATATTTT.

This clone was observed a few times. The chain employs TRBV30 and TRBJ2-1; the match to TRBD2 covers 8 bases. Germline CDR1 and CDR2: GTSNPN and SVGIG (reference sequence). The ends lost 2 bases at V and 3 bases at J; junction bases unmatched: 3. The CDR3 sequence is 14 residues long. The CDR3 protein is CAWSRTSGYNEQFF. In nucleotides, the CDR3 is TGTGCCTGGAGTCGTACTAGCGGCTACAATGAGCAGTTCTTC.

The chain joins TRBV18 to TRBJ1-2, with D tentatively TRBD1 (6 bases). Germline CDR1 reads KGHSH; CDR2 reads LQKENI. This CDR3 has 14 residues. Trimming removed 3 bases from V and 2 bases from J, with 10 bases in between. CDR3 loop: CASSPQGTNYGYTF. The CDR3 nucleotides read TGTGCCAGCTCACCTCAGGGGACAAACTATGGCTACACCTTC.

This chain joins TRBV5-1 and TRBJ2-2; D is ambiguous. V was trimmed by 6 bases and J by 6 bases, leaving 9 bases between them. The CDR3 is 12 residues long. CDR1 is SGHRS and CDR2 is YFSETQ in the germline V gene. CDR3 in DNA: TGCGCCAGCACCCCTTTCTCCGGGGAGCTGTTTTTT. Its translation: CASTPFSGELFF.

The chain is built from TRBV7-2 and TRBJ1-2, with 8 bases that match TRBD1. CDR1 and CDR2 from the germline V gene are SGHTA and FQGNSA. The CDR3 sequence is 14 residues long. V was pared by 5 bases and J by 5 bases, with 7 bases of the junction left unmatched. CDR3 sequence: CASSPGTGGYGYTF. The CDR3 DNA reads TGTGCCAGCAGCCCAGGGACAGGCGGTTATGGCTACACCTTC. The complete variable domain, with remaining parts taken from reference TRBV7-2 and TRBJ1-2, reads GAGVSQSPSNKVTEKGKDVELRCDPISGHTALYWYRQSLGQGLEFLIYFQGNSAPDKSGLPSDRFSAERTGGSVSTLTIQRTQQEDSAVYLCASSPGTGGYGYTFGSGTRLTVV.

The rearrangement uses TRBV7-9 and TRBJ2-1, with 14 bases aligning to TRBD2. CDR3 size: 16 residues. Germline CDR1 reads SEHNR; CDR2 reads FQNEAQ (reference sequence). Losses at the gene ends were 7 bases for V and 8 bases for J; bases not matched to a gene: 10. The CDR3 loop is CASTPTSGRAGHEQFF. The CDR3 nucleotides are TGTGCCAGCACCCCGACTAGCGGGAGGGCCGGCCATGAGCAGTTCTTC.

This clone has only a few counts. V gene TRBV19 combines with J gene TRBJ2-7; 7 bases agree with TRBD2. Losses at the gene ends were 1 base for V and 0 bases for J; bases not matched to a gene: 3. Germline V gives CDR1 LNHDA, CDR2 SQIVND (reference sequence). The CDR3 extends over 15 amino acids. The CDR3 nucleotides are TGTGCCAGTAGTATAGGGCGGGGGTACTCCTACGAGCAGTACTTC. Residues: CASSIGRGYSYEQYF.

The chain has TRBV12-3 or TRBV12-4 and TRBJ2-7; D is unclear. CDR3 length: 12 amino acids. The V end lost 4 bases, the J end lost 0 bases, and 4 bases lay between the germline ends. In nucleotides, the CDR3 is TGTGCCAGCAGTTCCTTCTCCTACGAGCAGTACTTC. Translation gives CASSSFSYEQYF.

The rearrangement links TRBV29-1 to TRBJ1-5, with 7 bases that match TRBD1. Looked up from germline, CDR1 is SQVTM and CDR2 is ANQGSEA. The CDR3 is made up of 12 amino acids. J was trimmed by 2 bases and V by 7 bases; bases with no gene match: 2. The CDR3 region has the DNA TGCAGCGCTACAGGGGGCAATCAGCCCCAGCATTTT. Amino acid sequence: CSATGGNQPQHF. The full variable domain, rest sourced from reference TRBV29-1 and TRBJ1-5, is SAVISQKPSRDICQRGTSLTIQCQVDSQVTMMFWYRQQPGQSLTLIATANQGSEATYESGFVIDKFPISRPNLTFSTLTVSNMSPEDSSIYLCSATGGNQPQHFGDGTRLSIL.

The chain couples TRBV27 to TRBJ2-7; a weak D match, TRBD2 (7 bases). The CDR3 spans 13 residues. Per the germline V gene, CDR1 is MNHEY and CDR2 is SMNVEV (reference sequence). Between the trimmed V and J ends, which lost 0 bases and 7 bases, there was a span of 10 bases. CDR3 bases: TGTGCCAGCAGTTTATCGGGAGGGGGAGAGCAGTACTTC. It yields the protein CASSLSGGGEQYF.

The sample holds a few counts of this clone. The chain links TRBV7-9 to TRBJ2-7; 11 positions match TRBD1. Germline trimming cut 2 bases from V and 5 bases from J; bases unmatched to any gene: 5. CDR1 and CDR2 (germline): SEHNR, FQNEAQ (reference sequence). This CDR3 has 15 residues. In DNA form, the CDR3 reads TGTGCCAGCAGCTTATTGGGACAGGGGGTCCACGAGCAGTACTTC. This gives the protein CASSLLGQGVHEQYF.

The V gene is TRBV2, the J gene TRBJ2-1, with D maybe TRBD2 (7 bases). Trimming removed 5 bases at V and 8 bases at J, with 13 bases between. CDR1 SNHLY and CDR2 FYNNEI come from the germline V gene. The CDR3 contains 13 residues. The CDR3 DNA sequence: TGTGCCAGCAGTAAAGGGGGGGGCTATGAGCAGTTCTTC. It translates to CASSKGGGYEQFF.

This clone was counted a single time. V gene TRBV24-1 combines with J gene TRBJ2-1; TRBD2 agrees at 9 bases. The CDR3 extends over 18 amino acids. V shed 3 bases and J 7 bases; nucleotides not matched to a gene: 15. Per germline, CDR1 KGHDR and CDR2 SFDVKD. CDR3 nucleotide sequence: TGTGCCACCAGTGATCCCCCCTTCAGTAGCGGGAGATCGAATGAGCAGTTCTTC. Amino acids: CATSDPPFSSGRSNEQFF.

The rearrangement links TRBV7-9 to TRBJ1-2; tentatively, D is TRBD1 (6 bases). CDR3 size: 15 residues. Germline loops: CDR1 SEHNR, CDR2 FQNEAQ (reference sequence). The V gene lost 3 bases and the J gene lost 5 bases, with 16 bases spanning the gap. The CDR3 sequence: CASSFNAGGAYGYTF. The CDR3 DNA is TGTGCCAGCAGCTTTAATGCGGGGGGGGCTTATGGCTACACCTTC.

This chain's CDR3 is CAISVGLAGYQETQYF. The CDR3 DNA reads as TGTGCCATCAGTGTCGGGCTAGCGGGGTACCAAGAGACCCAGTACTTC. The rearrangement links TRBV10-3 to TRBJ2-5; TRBD2 agrees at 9 bases. V lost 4 bases and J lost 0; bases outside the gene matches: 6. The CDR3 totals 16 residues. Germline values: CDR1 ENHRY, CDR2 SYGVKD.

J is TRBJ2-3 and V is TRBV19, with a possible D match to TRBD2 (5 bases). The CDR3 is 16 amino acids. Trimming cost V 7 bases and J 0 bases, with 17 bases left between them. Germline assignment: CDR1 LNHDA and CDR2 SQIVND (reference sequence). The CDR3 sequence: CASTTGSGSSTDTQYF. The CDR3 bases are TGTGCCAGTACCACTGGATCGGGATCCAGCACAGATACGCAGTATTTT.

About this clone: Other DNA sequences in the sample encode the same CDR3. The chain recombines TRBV18 with TRBJ1-5; maybe TRBD1 (5 bases). This CDR3 is built from 14 residues. The germline gives CDR1 KGHSH, CDR2 LQKENI. V was trimmed by 6 bases and J by 0 bases, leaving 9 bases between them. CDR3 loop: CASSGQYSNQPQHF. CDR3 coding DNA: TGTGCCAGCTCGGGGCAGTATAGCAATCAGCCCCAGCATTTT.

The chain couples TRBV27 to TRBJ2-3, with D uncertain. The germline gives CDR1 MNHEY, CDR2 SMNVEV (reference sequence). The V end was cut by 2 bases, the J end by 2 bases, with 8 bases between. This CDR3 has 14 residues. CDR3 amino acids: CASSLQRNTDTQYF. For the CDR3, the DNA is TGTGCCAGCAGTTTACAGAGGAACACAGATACGCAGTATTTT.

The chain combines TRBV7-9 with TRBJ2-3; maybe TRBD1 (6 bases). With 5 bases removed from V and 0 bases from J, the gap between germline ends came to 9 bases. CDR3 length equals 14 residues. Germline V CDR1 and CDR2: SEHNR, FQNEAQ (reference sequence). The CDR3 is CASSTDRSTDTQYF. CDR3 in DNA: TGTGCCAGCAGCACTGACAGGAGCACAGATACGCAGTATTTT.

Here the CDR3 reads CASSMTSGEAEQYF. CDR3 in DNA: TGCGCCAGCAGCATGACTAGCGGGGAGGCCGAGCAGTACTTC. This rearrangement joins TRBV5-1 to TRBJ2-7, with 11 bases lining up with TRBD2. The V gene end was trimmed by 4 bases and the J gene end by 6 bases; junction bases not matched to a gene: 6. Germline values: CDR1 SGHRS, CDR2 YFSETQ. This CDR3 comprises 14 residues.

The chain joins TRBV3-1 (or the pseudogene TRBV3-2) to TRBJ1-3; the D gene is possibly TRBD1 (6 bases). This CDR3 comprises 14 residues. Germline values: CDR1 LGHDT, CDR2 YNNKEL (reference sequence). Trimming removed 6 bases from V and 4 bases from J, with 13 bases in between. The CDR3 loop reads CASSSRGSGNTIYF. In DNA, the CDR3 is TGTGCCAGCAGTTCCAGGGGTTCGGGAAACACCATATATTTT.